This record looks at one TCR beta chain sequence and its context. The target antigen is unknown. These data belong to a study of cytomegalovirus exposure and HLA in healthy donors. Notes on the study in general: In vitro experiments confirmed that three CMV-associated chains were specific for CMV antigens.

PCR was performed using 60 Vbeta and 13 Jbeta primers. TCRdb's copy holds only in-frame clones and misses some; the assay was immunoSEQ multiplex PCR. Among about 130,000 clones, approximately 75% were seen once, and the ten largest hold more than 3%. From germline, CDR1 is MNHEY and CDR2 SMNVEV (reference sequence). After removal of 3 bases from V and 8 bases from J, the junction contained 4 bases not matched to a gene. The CDR3 sequence is 14 residues long. The chain is built from TRBV27 and TRBJ1-4; TRBD1 matches at 9 bases. This receptor was identified in a man aged 30 to 45 in good health and CMV-seronegative. Input material: PBMCs. The CDR3 DNA follows: TGTGCCAGCAGTTTCGGGACAGGGCCAGAAAAACTGTTTTTT. Translated, it gives CASSFGTGPEKLFF.